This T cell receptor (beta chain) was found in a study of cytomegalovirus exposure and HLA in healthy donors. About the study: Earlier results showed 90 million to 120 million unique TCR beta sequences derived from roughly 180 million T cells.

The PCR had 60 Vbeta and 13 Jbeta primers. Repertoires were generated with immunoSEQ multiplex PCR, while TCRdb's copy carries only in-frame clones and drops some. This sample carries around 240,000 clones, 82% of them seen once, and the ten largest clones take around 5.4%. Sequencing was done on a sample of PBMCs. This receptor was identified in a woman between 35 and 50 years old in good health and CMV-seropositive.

This CDR3 reads CASSSRTGGFYGYTF. The CDR3, as DNA: TGTGCCAGCAGTTCTCGGACAGGAGGTTTCTATGGCTACACCTTC. J is TRBJ1-2 and V is TRBV27; TRBD1 matches at 7 bases. Germline V lookup: CDR1 MNHEY, CDR2 SMNVEV (reference sequence). CDR3 length: 15 amino acids. Unmatched junction bases numbered 9, after V lost 4 bases and J lost 4 bases.